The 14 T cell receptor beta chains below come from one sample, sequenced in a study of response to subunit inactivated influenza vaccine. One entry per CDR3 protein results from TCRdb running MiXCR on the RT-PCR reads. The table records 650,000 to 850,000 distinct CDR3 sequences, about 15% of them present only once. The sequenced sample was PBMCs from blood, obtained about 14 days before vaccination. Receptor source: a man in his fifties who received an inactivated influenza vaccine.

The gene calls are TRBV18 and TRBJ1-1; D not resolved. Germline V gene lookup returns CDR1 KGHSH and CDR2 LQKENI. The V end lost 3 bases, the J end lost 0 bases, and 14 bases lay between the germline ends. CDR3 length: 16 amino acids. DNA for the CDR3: TGTGCCAGCTCACCCCTTCCCGGGAGGATGAACACTGAAGCTTTCTTT. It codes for CASSPLPGRMNTEAFF.

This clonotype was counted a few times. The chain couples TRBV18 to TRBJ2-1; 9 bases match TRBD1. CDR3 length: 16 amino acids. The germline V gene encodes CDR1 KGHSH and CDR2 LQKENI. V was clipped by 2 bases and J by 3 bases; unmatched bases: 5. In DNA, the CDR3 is TGTGCCAGCTCACCAAAAGGACAGGGGATCTACAATGAGCAGTTCTTC. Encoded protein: CASSPKGQGIYNEQFF.

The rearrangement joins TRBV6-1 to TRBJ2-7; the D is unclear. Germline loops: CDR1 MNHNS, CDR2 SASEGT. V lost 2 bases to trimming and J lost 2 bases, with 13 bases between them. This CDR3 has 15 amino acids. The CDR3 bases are TGTGCCAGCAGTGAACTAGGGATTACCCCCTACGAGCAGTACTTC. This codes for CASSELGITPYEQYF.

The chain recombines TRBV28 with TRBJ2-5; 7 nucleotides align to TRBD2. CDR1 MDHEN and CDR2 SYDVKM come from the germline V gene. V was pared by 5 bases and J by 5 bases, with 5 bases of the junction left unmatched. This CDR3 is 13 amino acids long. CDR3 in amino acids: CASSTAGRETQYF. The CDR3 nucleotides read TGTGCCAGCAGTACCGCCGGGAGGGAGACCCAGTACTTC.

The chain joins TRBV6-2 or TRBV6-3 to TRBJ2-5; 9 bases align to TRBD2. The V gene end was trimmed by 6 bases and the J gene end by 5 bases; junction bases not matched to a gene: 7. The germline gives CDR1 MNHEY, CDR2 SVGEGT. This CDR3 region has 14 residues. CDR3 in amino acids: CASRRGGGGETQYF. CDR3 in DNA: TGTGCCAGCAGGCGCGGGGGGGGCGGGGAGACCCAGTACTTC.

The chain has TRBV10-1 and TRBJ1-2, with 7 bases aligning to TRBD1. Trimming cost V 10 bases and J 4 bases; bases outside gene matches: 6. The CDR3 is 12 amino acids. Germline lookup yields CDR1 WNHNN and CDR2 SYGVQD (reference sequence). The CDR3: CATLGQSYGYTF. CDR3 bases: TGCGCCACCCTGGGACAGTCCTATGGCTACACCTTC.

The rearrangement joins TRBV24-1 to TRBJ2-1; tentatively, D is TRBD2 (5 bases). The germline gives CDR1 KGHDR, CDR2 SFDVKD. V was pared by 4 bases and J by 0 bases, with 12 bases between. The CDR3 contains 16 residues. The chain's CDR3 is CATSDSDWSSYNEQFF. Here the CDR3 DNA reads TGTGCCACCAGTGACTCGGACTGGAGCTCCTACAATGAGCAGTTCTTC.

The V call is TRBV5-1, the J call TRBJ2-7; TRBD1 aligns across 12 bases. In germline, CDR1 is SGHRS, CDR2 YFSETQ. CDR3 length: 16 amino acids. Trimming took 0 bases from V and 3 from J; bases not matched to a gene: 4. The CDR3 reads CASSLEGQGAYYEQYF. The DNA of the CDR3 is TGCGCCAGCAGCTTGGAGGGACAGGGGGCATACTACGAGCAGTACTTC.

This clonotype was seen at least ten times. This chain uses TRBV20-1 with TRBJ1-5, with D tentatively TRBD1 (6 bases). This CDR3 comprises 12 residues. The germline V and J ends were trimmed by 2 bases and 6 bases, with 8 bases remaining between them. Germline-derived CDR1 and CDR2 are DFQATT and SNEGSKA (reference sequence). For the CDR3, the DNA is TGCAGTGCTAGAAGGGGGACTCAGCCCCAGCATTTT. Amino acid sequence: CSARRGTQPQHF.

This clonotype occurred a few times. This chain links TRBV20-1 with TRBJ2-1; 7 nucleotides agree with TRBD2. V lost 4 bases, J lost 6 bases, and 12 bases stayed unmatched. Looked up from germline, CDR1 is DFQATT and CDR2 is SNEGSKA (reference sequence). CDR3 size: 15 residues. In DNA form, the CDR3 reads TGCAGTGCTAAGATAGGCGGGAGTTTATCCAATGAGCAGTTCTTC. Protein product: CSAKIGGSLSNEQFF.

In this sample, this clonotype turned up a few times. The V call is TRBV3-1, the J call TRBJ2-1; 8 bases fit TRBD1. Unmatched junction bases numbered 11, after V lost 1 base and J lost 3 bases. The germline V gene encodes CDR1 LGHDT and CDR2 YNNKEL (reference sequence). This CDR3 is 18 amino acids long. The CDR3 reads CASSQVLDRVMVYNEQFF. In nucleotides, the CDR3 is TGTGCCAGCAGCCAAGTATTGGACAGGGTGATGGTCTACAATGAGCAGTTCTTC.

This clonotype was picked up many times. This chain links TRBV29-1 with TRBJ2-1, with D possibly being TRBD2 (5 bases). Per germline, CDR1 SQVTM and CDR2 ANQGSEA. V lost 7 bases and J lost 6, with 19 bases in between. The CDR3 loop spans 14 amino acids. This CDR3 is CSGERNLPPNEQFF. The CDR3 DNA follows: TGCAGCGGCGAGCGGAACCTCCCCCCCAATGAGCAGTTCTTC.

The CDR3 nucleotides are TGTGCCAGCAGTTACTTGGGACTAGCGGGGGTCTACAATGAGCAGTTCTTC. This gives the protein CASSYLGLAGVYNEQFF. The chain is built from TRBV6-5 and TRBJ2-1; 14 nucleotides agree with TRBD2. The V segment lost 1 base and the J segment 3 bases; nucleotides outside the gene matches: 2. CDR1 and CDR2 (germline): MNHEY, SVGAGI. CDR3 size: 17 residues.

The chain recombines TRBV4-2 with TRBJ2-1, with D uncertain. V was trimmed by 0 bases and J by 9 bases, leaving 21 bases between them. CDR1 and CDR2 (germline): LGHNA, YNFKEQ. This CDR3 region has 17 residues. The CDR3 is CASSQDPPSLSGGEQFF. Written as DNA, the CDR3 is TGTGCCAGCAGCCAAGATCCCCCGTCCTTGTCCGGCGGTGAGCAGTTCTTC.